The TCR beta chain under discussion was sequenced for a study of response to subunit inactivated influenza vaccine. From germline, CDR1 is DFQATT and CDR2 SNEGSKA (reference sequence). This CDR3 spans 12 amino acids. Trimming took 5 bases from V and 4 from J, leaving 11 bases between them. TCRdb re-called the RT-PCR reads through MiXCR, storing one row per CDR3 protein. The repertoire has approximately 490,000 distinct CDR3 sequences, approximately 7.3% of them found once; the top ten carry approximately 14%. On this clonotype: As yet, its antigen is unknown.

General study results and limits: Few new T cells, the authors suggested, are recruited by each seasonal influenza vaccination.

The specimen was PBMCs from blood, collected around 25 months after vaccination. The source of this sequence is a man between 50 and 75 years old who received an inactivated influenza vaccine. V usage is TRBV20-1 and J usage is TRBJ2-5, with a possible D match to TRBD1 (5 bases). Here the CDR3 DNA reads TGCAGTGCTGGTTCAGGGATAGAGACCCAGTACTTC. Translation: CSAGSGIETQYF.